What follows are 14 T cell receptor beta chains derived from one specimen sequenced in a study of Ad26.COV2.S vaccination and SARS-CoV-2 variants. Clones were sequenced by immunoSEQ multiplex PCR, and TCRdb holds only the in-frame ones, with some missing. The data contain about 220,000 clones, roughly 90% of them singletons. Specified treatment: approximately 18 received Ad26.COV2.S at low or high dose, single or two shots; about five received placebo; per-sample allocation not given. All samples were drawn on day 63, counting from the first vaccine or placebo injection. The specimen comprised peripheral blood, sampled in a trial of Ad26.COV2.S vaccine versus placebo. The receptor source for this set is a person aged 18-65 years who received the Ad26.COV2.S COVID-19 vaccine or a placebo.

This clone is a singleton in its sample. J is TRBJ2-3 and V is TRBV9; tentatively, D is TRBD1 or TRBD2 (5 bases each). Germline V gene data show CDR1 as SGDLS and CDR2 as YYNGEE. V was shortened by 0 bases and J by 6 bases, with 11 bases between the two germline ends. The CDR3 runs 14 residues. CDR3 in amino acids: CASSVVGARDTQYF. CDR3 nucleotide sequence: TGTGCCAGCAGCGTAGTCGGGGCCCGGGATACGCAGTATTTT.

The genes are TRBV6-5 and TRBJ1-2; D gene unclear. V lost 2 bases and J 6 bases, leaving 10 bases between the germline ends. The CDR3 loop spans 13 amino acids. Germline V gene data show CDR1 as MNHEY and CDR2 as SVGAGI. The CDR3 spells CASSYGRFDGYTF. In DNA form, the CDR3 reads TGTGCCAGCAGTTACGGACGATTTGATGGCTACACCTTC.

CDR3 sequence reads: CASIGSDKGLYGYTF. The CDR3 nucleotides read TGTGCCAGCATTGGGTCCGACAAGGGCCTCTATGGCTACACCTTC. The rearrangement uses TRBV2 and TRBJ1-2; no firm D call. Germline V lookup: CDR1 SNHLY, CDR2 FYNNEI. Trimming removed 7 bases from V and 4 bases from J, with 19 bases in between. The CDR3 is made up of 15 amino acids.

The V call is TRBV28, the J call TRBJ2-6; a possible D gene is TRBD1 (6 bases). CDR3 length: 15 residues. From germline, CDR1 is MDHEN and CDR2 SYDVKM. The V gene lost 2 bases and the J gene lost 2 bases, with 7 bases spanning the gap. The CDR3 nucleotides read TGTGCCAGCAGTTTACAGGGGACTGGGGCCAACGTCCTGACTTTC. Its translation: CASSLQGTGANVLTF.

The rearrangement uses TRBV5-5 and TRBJ1-2, with a tentative D call TRBD1 (5 bases). CDR1 is SGHKS and CDR2 is YYEKEE in the germline V gene (reference sequence). The CDR3 is 13 amino acids. V shed 1 base and J shed 8 bases, with 12 bases lying between them. The CDR3 sequence is CASSLLGDQGYTF. The DNA for the CDR3 is TGTGCCAGCAGCTTGTTGGGGGATCAGGGCTACACCTTC.

The table lists this clone with a count of one. The chain recombines TRBV6-6 with TRBJ1-5; D call uncertain. The CDR3 loop spans 16 amino acids. V was trimmed by 7 bases and J by 5 bases, leaving 21 bases between them. Per germline, CDR1 MNHNY and CDR2 SVGAGI (reference sequence). This CDR3 is CASTTALPQTYQPQHF. CDR3 nucleotides: TGTGCCAGCACTACCGCCCTCCCTCAGACGTATCAGCCCCAGCATTTT.

This chain links TRBV15 with TRBJ2-7; unclear D gene. V was trimmed by 0 bases and J by 2 bases, leaving 17 bases between them. The germline V gene has CDR1 LNHNV and CDR2 YYDKDF (reference sequence). The CDR3 totals 17 residues. CDR3 region: CATSREWRFGITYEQYF. The CDR3 coding sequence is TGTGCCACCAGCAGAGAGTGGCGGTTTGGAATCACCTACGAGCAGTACTTC.

The chain carries TRBV7-3 and TRBJ2-3, with TRBD2 matching over 8 bases. The CDR3 covers 15 residues. Looked up from germline, CDR1 is SGHTA and CDR2 is FQGTGA. The V and J ends lost 1 base and 2 bases, in that order; junction bases with no gene match: 2. The CDR3 is CASSLSGRNTDTQYF. In DNA, the CDR3 is TGTGCCAGCAGCTTAAGCGGGAGGAACACAGATACGCAGTATTTT.

The chain links TRBV11-2 to TRBJ2-7, with TRBD1 matching over 7 bases. The J segment lost 2 bases and the V segment lost 4 bases, leaving 11 bases of the junction unmatched. The CDR3 contains 16 residues. CDR1 and CDR2 (germline): SGHAT, FQNNGV. The CDR3 spells CASSSPLRDRAYEQYF. As DNA, the CDR3 is TGTGCCAGCAGCTCACCCCTCCGGGACAGAGCCTACGAGCAGTACTTC.

The chain couples TRBV5-1 to TRBJ1-1; 8 positions match TRBD1. Germline V gene lookup returns CDR1 SGHRS and CDR2 YFSETQ. V shed 4 bases, J shed 1 base, and the junction held 6 bases outside the gene matches. The CDR3 is 15 residues long. CDR3 bases: TGCGCCAGCAGCCAGACAGGGGTGGCGAACACTGAAGCTTTCTTT. It is translated as CASSQTGVANTEAFF.

This clone appeared a few times. The V gene is TRBV12-5, the J gene TRBJ1-1; a weak D match, TRBD1 (5 bases). Germline CDR1 is LGHNT and CDR2 is FRNRAP. This CDR3 spans 13 amino acids. Trimming cost V 7 bases and J 2 bases, with 11 bases left between them. CDR3 sequence (DNA): TGTGCTAGTGCCCAGGGTGGTAACACTGAAGCTTTCTTT. Translated, it gives CASAQGGNTEAFF.

The chain links TRBV7-8 to TRBJ2-2; D ambiguous. In germline, CDR1 is SGHVS, CDR2 FQNEAQ. The CDR3 is made up of 15 amino acids. V shed 5 bases and J shed 4 bases, with 14 bases lying between them. CDR3 region: CASSRSGRVTGELFF. DNA of the CDR3: TGTGCCAGCAGCCGTTCAGGACGGGTCACCGGGGAGCTGTTTTTT.

The rearrangement joins TRBV6-2 or TRBV6-3 to TRBJ2-7; D perhaps matches TRBD2 (6 bases). The V and J ends lost 1 base and 6 bases respectively, with 10 bases between them. The CDR3 sequence is 13 residues long. Germline CDR1 reads MNHEY; CDR2 reads SVGEGT. The CDR3 sequence: CASSYLRGLEQYF. CDR3 nucleotides: TGTGCCAGCAGTTACTTACGGGGACTCGAGCAGTACTTC.

The chain uses TRBV6-4 and TRBJ2-1; 8 bases are a match to TRBD2. Trimming at V came to 6 bases and at J to 5 bases, leaving 9 bases not matched to a gene. CDR1 is MRHNA, CDR2 SNTAGT, per germline. CDR3 length equals 15 residues. CDR3 region: CASSGGDEGHNEQFF. The CDR3 DNA follows: TGTGCCAGCAGCGGGGGGGACGAGGGCCACAATGAGCAGTTCTTC.